This TCR beta chain emerged from a study of blood T cells in healthy people across ages. PCR was performed a second time for about 6 to 12 cycles using a sample-barcoded 5' primer and a J-beta primer mix. Paired-end reads containing CDR3 totaled no fewer than 2.5 million for each sample. TCRdb analysed the 5' RACE reads with MiXCR anew, one entry per CDR3 protein. This sample carries almost 1 million distinct CDR3 sequences, roughly 51% of them seen once, and the ten largest clones take about 21%. The CDR3 totals 12 residues. The germline gives CDR1 SGHTA, CDR2 FQGTGA. V was trimmed by 6 bases and J by 7 bases, leaving 9 bases between them. Of note for this clonotype: Its antigen remains unknown.

Study results and caveats: Roughly linear age-related decline in beta diversity appeared, significant by age around 36.

Each individual donor underwent a draw of ten milliliters of peripheral blood. The sample comprised blood. This clonotype was obtained from a woman aged 55-69 years in good health. The chain combines TRBV7-3 with TRBJ2-2; perhaps TRBD2 as D (6 bases). CDR3: CASRRDFGELFF. CDR3 coding DNA: TGTGCCAGCAGGAGGGACTTCGGGGAGCTGTTTTTT.